This T cell receptor (beta chain) appears in the sequencing data of a study of blood T cells in healthy people across ages. Study context: For every two T cells, template switching captured about one barcoded beta molecule.

Germline CDR1 DFQATT, CDR2 SNEGSKA (reference sequence). This CDR3 has 11 residues. Trimming took 5 bases from V and 3 from J, leaving 7 bases between them. This clonotype has only a few counts. Using a J-beta primer mix together with a sample-barcoded 5' primer, a second PCR was run for about 7 to 12 cycles. From the 5' RACE reads, TCRdb called clonotypes with MiXCR, one entry per CDR3 protein. The table records some 560,000 distinct CDR3 sequences, about 27% of them present only once. The sample was also linked to a second study, of T cells of mothers and their children.

The sequenced sample was blood. The rearrangement links TRBV20-1 to TRBJ1-1, with D hard to call. The clonotype comes from a boy younger than 10 in good health. CDR3 DNA: TGCAGTGCTCCAGCCTACACTGAAGCTTTCTTT. This sequence encodes CSAPAYTEAFF.